Shown below are 6 T cell receptor beta chains from a single sample sequenced in a study of blood T cell repertoires in COVID-19 (dated by TCRdb to the early 2020s). Libraries were built with the immunoSEQ multiplex PCR assay. TCRdb provides this immuneACCESS table in a form limited to in-frame rearrangements. Some clones are lacking; in checked studies, under half of them reflect an unresolved V gene, and why the rest are absent is not known. A total of under 250,000 clones appear in this sample, approximately 86% of them only once. The ten largest account for 5.5% to 7.5% of the sample. Sequencing was carried out using peripheral blood. The source is a woman in her sixties with active or convalescent COVID-19.

This sequence joins TRBV4-2 and TRBJ1-5, with 12 bases fitting TRBD1. CDR1 is LGHNA and CDR2 is YNFKEQ in the germline V gene. The length of the CDR3 is 18 residues. The J segment lost 6 bases and the V segment lost 4 bases, leaving 13 bases of the junction unmatched. The CDR3 DNA follows: TGTGCCAGCAGCCTTTTCCCCCCGGGACAGGGGGCATCTCAGCCCCAGCATTTT. Its protein product is CASSLFPPGQGASQPQHF.

This sequence joins TRBV15 and TRBJ2-3; 10 bases map to TRBD2. The V gene end was trimmed by 0 bases and the J gene end by 1 base; junction bases not matched to a gene: 7. This CDR3 has 18 residues. Germline-derived CDR1 and CDR2 are LNHNV and YYDKDF (reference sequence). The CDR3 DNA sequence: TGTGCCACCAGCAGAGATCGGTTAGCGGGGGGACGCACAGATACGCAGTATTTT. Translating gives CATSRDRLAGGRTDTQYF.

In DNA, the CDR3 is TGCGCCAGCAGCCGCGTACCGGGACAGGGGGCTTCGGATTCACCCCTCCACTTT. As protein: CASSRVPGQGASDSPLHF. The chain employs TRBV4-1 and TRBJ1-6, with 12 bases identical to TRBD1. This CDR3 spans 18 amino acids. Trimming removed 4 bases from V and 8 bases from J; junction bases left unmatched: 12. Germline CDR1 and CDR2: MGHRA and YSYEKL.

The V gene is TRBV18, the J gene TRBJ1-4; 7 positions match TRBD1. J lost 8 bases, V lost 5 bases, and 8 bases had no gene match. The CDR3 extends over 14 amino acids. CDR1 and CDR2 (germline): KGHSH, LQKENI. In DNA form, the CDR3 reads TGTGCCAGCTCAAACAGGGGTGTAAACGAAAAACTGTTTTTT. It translates to CASSNRGVNEKLFF.

This clone was seen once. The V call is TRBV29-1, the J call TRBJ2-1, with D perhaps matching TRBD2 (5 bases). Germline V gene sequence: CDR1 SQVTM, CDR2 ANQGSEA. Trimming removed 7 bases at V and 8 bases at J, with 18 bases between. CDR3 size: 13 residues. This CDR3 is CSADREHVDEQFF. The CDR3 coding sequence is TGCAGCGCTGATCGGGAACACGTCGATGAGCAGTTCTTC.

This clone was found once. This chain uses TRBV11-1 with TRBJ2-1; TRBD2 matches 8 bases. CDR3 length: 15 amino acids. The germline gives CDR1 SGHAT, CDR2 FQDESV (reference sequence). The junction had 11 bases not matched to a gene; V was cut back by 7 bases and J by 6 bases. Written as DNA, the CDR3 is TGTGCCAGCACCAGTCGTAGCGGGGTTAGCAATGAGCAGTTCTTC. Translation gives CASTSRSGVSNEQFF.